This T cell receptor beta chain originates from a study of memory CD4+ T cells and cytomegalovirus serostatus. Study findings and constraints: Each of 55 to 80 CMV-associated TCRbeta sequences occurred in one to five individuals. Repertoires predicted CMV serostatus with median bootstrapped AUC of about 0.95.

Original processing notes: After removing out-of-frame reads, approximately 2 million distinct TCRbeta sequences remained. The table came from immunoSEQ multiplex PCR; TCRdb's copy has only in-frame clones and leaves some out. V, J and clone size reflect that table, while D and trimming were determined from the DNA. The sample has approximately 51,000 clones; approximately 74% are singletons. Germline CDR1 reads SQVTM; CDR2 reads ANQGSEA. Trimming left V 5 bases short and J 10 bases short, with 14 bases between. The CDR3 loop spans 11 amino acids. As concerns this clone: The antigen is undetermined.

The sort gate was single viable CD3+CD4+CD8-CD45RO+ cells for memory CD4+ T cells. Serum IgG to CMV pp150, pp28, p38 and p52 defined serostatus. This TCR came from an adult in good health and CMV-seropositive. The V and J genes are TRBV29-1 and TRBJ1-1; no definite D call. The specimen sequenced was memory CD4+ T cells from blood. The CDR3: CSVWVVSLAFF. CDR3 in DNA: TGCAGCGTTTGGGTAGTCTCTTTAGCTTTCTTT.